Listed below are T cell receptor beta chains from one sample, sequenced in a study of tumor and adjacent non-tumor tissue in lung cancer. TCRdb re-analysed the multiplex PCR reads in MiXCR, keeping a single row per CDR3 protein. The sample lists about 98,000 distinct CDR3 sequences; 75% to 85% were seen once. Sequencing used distant non-tumor lung tissue. The receptors were sampled from a man between 60 and 75 years old with small cell lung cancer. CDR3s include the opening cysteine and the closing phenylalanine or tryptophan. The order of the fields is J gene, clone size, D gene, V gene, CDR3 protein, CDR3 DNA. D genes are given only for firm matches. Where a row states a size, it is once, few, many or the class of an expanded clone; other rows omit it.

J: TRBJ2-3
size: -
D: TRBD2
V: TRBV6-2/TRBV6-3
CDR3: CASKAGGHDTQYF
DNA: TGTGCCAGCAAGGCGGGAGGGCATGATACGCAGTATTTT

J: TRBJ2-2
size: once
D: -
V: TRBV11-2
CDR3: CASNLVWSNTGELFF
DNA: TGTGCCAGCAACCTAGTGTGGTCGAACACCGGGGAGCTGTTTTTT

J: TRBJ1-1
size: -
D: -
V: TRBV9
CDR3: CASSPLGEGYIEAFF
DNA: TGTGCCAGCAGCCCCCTTGGGGAGGGGTACATTGAAGCTTTCTTT

J: TRBJ2-5
size: -
D: -
V: TRBV11-3
CDR3: CASSPGPQETQYF
DNA: TGTGCCAGCAGCCCGGGGCCTCAAGAGACCCAATACTTC

J: TRBJ2-1
size: -
D: TRBD2
V: TRBV11-2
CDR3: CASSARGGAVNEQFF
DNA: TGTGCCAGCAGCGCGCGGGGGGGGGCTGTAAACGAGCAGTTCTTC

J: TRBJ2-1
size: few
D: -
V: TRBV11-2
CDR3: CASSLVGVGSYNEQFF
DNA: TGTGCCAGTAGCTTAGTGGGAGTGGGCTCCTACAATGAGCAGTTCTTC

J: TRBJ1-5
size: -
D: TRBD1
V: TRBV6-1
CDR3: CASIEAMTGDQPQHF
DNA: TGTGCCAGCATTGAAGCTATGACAGGGGATCAGCCCCAGCATTTT

J: TRBJ1-1
size: -
D: -
V: TRBV6-5
CDR3: CASSYSTRLNTEAIF
DNA: TGTGCCAGCAGTTACTCAACCAGGCTGAACACTGAAGCTATCTTT

J: TRBJ1-1
size: -
D: -
V: TRBV29-1
CDR3: CSASGEGSNSEAFF
DNA: TGCAGCGCCTCCGGAGAGGGTTCCAACTCTGAAGCTTTCTTT

J: TRBJ1-2
size: -
D: -
V: TRBV11-3
CDR3: CASSLGHVAGVEFYGYTF
DNA: TGTGCCAGCAGCTTAGGTCATGTGGCAGGGGTGGAGTTCTATGGCTACACCTTC

J: TRBJ1-5
size: -
D: -
V: TRBV6-6
CDR3: CAISFGSQQPQHF
DNA: TGTGCCATCAGTTTTGGGTCCCAACAGCCCCAACATTTT